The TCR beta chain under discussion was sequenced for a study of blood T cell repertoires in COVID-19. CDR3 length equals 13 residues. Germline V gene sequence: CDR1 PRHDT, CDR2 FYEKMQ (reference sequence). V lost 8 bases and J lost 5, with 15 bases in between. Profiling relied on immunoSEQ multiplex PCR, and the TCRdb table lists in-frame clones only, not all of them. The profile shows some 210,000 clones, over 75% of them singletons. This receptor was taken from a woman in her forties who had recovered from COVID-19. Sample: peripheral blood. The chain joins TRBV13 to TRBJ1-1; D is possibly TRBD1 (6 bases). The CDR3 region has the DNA TGTGCCAGCTCACCGGCAGGGGAAACTGAAGCTTTCTTT. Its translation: CASSPAGETEAFF.